This record looks at one T cell receptor (beta chain) sequence and its context. The authors ran a second PCR of roughly 7 to 11 cycles using a sample-barcoded 5' primer and a J-beta primer mix. Unique molecular identifiers of 12 random nucleotides labeled each cDNA. All samples gave at least 2.5 million CDR3-containing paired-end reads. TCRdb called the 5' RACE reads again in MiXCR, with one record for every CDR3 protein. The sample consists of about 930,000 distinct CDR3 sequences, roughly 29% of them appearing once. This sample was taken from a study of blood T cells in healthy people across ages. Trimming removed 4 bases at V and 1 base at J, with 7 bases between. Per the germline V gene, CDR1 is DFQATT and CDR2 is SNEGSKA (reference sequence). This CDR3 has 12 residues. These data are also associated with another study on T cells of mothers and their children. This second report adds: Related mother-child pairs showed slightly, non-significantly higher overlap than unrelated pairs.

The sample taken for sequencing was blood. The origin of this receptor is a woman aged 40 to 50 in good health. The genes are TRBV20-1 and TRBJ2-5, with D unclear. CDR3: CSAIITQETQYF. DNA of the CDR3: TGCAGTGCTATAATTACCCAAGAGACCCAGTACTTC.